A single sample is the source of the 5 T cell receptor beta chains below, sequenced in a study of CD8 T cells in ankylosing spondylitis (dated by TCRdb to 2016 to 2017). Library method: 5' RACE. The instrument given in TCRdb is Illumina HiSeq 2500. Starting from the raw public reads, TCRdb applied fastp trimming at Q25, assembled clones with MiXCR and retained in-frame beta chains. Rows with one shared CDR3 protein collapse into an entry with the most common genes and DNA. The sample table records under 300,000 distinct CDR3 sequences; roughly a tenth of these occur just once. The leading ten clones occupy around 6.5% of the sample. Sequencing used blood, either unsorted or a sorted T cell fraction (not recorded which). These receptors were collected from a male donor with ankylosing spondylitis or in good health (not recorded which).

The DNA of the CDR3 is TGTGCCAGCAGTGGTGATTGGAACACTGAAGCTTTCTTT. It is translated as CASSGDWNTEAFF. V usage is TRBV6-2 or TRBV6-3 and J usage is TRBJ1-1; no firm D call. Germline V CDR1 and CDR2: MNHEY, SVGEGT. V was trimmed by 5 bases and J by 1 base, leaving 8 bases between them. CDR3 length: 13 residues.

This clonotype was seen more than once but under ten times. The V and J genes are TRBV7-8 and TRBJ1-2, with D possibly being TRBD1 (5 bases). This CDR3 has 13 amino acids. V lost 5 bases and J 8 bases, leaving 15 bases between the germline ends. The germline V gene has CDR1 SGHVS and CDR2 FQNEAQ. CDR3 loop: CASSPGTPRGYTF. The CDR3 DNA sequence: TGTGCCAGCAGCCCCGGGACTCCACGCGGCTACACCTTC.

This clonotype has a count of ten or more. The chain employs TRBV5-1 and TRBJ2-5; 8 bases align to TRBD2. The CDR3 extends over 15 amino acids. Germline V CDR1 and CDR2: SGHRS, YFSETQ. With V trimmed by 2 bases and J by 5 bases, 8 bases remained unmatched. CDR3 loop: CASSFAGGPSETQYF. For the CDR3, the DNA is TGCGCCAGCAGCTTTGCGGGGGGCCCTTCGGAGACCCAGTACTTC.

The chain links TRBV4-2 to TRBJ2-4; 7 nucleotides match TRBD2. CDR1 and CDR2 from the germline V gene are LGHNA and YNFKEQ. After removal of 2 bases from V and 16 bases from J, the junction contained 11 bases not matched to a gene. This CDR3 has 13 residues. In DNA, the CDR3 is TGTGCCAGCAGCCAACGGGGGTACAGCGGGGTCTACTTC. Protein sequence: CASSQRGYSGVYF.

There are many counts of this clonotype. The chain joins TRBV9 to TRBJ2-2; D is possibly TRBD1 (5 bases). Germline CDR1 and CDR2: SGDLS and YYNGEE. The CDR3 is 16 amino acids. The V end lost 2 bases, the J end lost 1 base, and 12 bases lay between the germline ends. CDR3 region: CASSVAAGMNTGELFF. CDR3 in DNA: TGTGCCAGCAGCGTTGCAGCAGGGATGAACACCGGGGAGCTGTTTTTT.